This T cell receptor (beta chain) is from a study of beta chain features in type 1 diabetes. Background on the study: Investigators examined approximately 100,000,000 sorted cells across all samples.

The whole isolated RNA underwent reverse transcription, so sequencing captured expressed TCRB transcripts. Regulatory, naive and central memory T cell samples averaged around 3.6 million reads. Using immunoSEQ multiplex PCR, the repertoire was profiled, and TCRdb retains in-frame clones only, with some absent. The sample contains hundreds of thousands of clones, about 15% of which appear only once. This clone appeared a few times. Antigen unknown. Study-wide results and limits: Among patients with Type 1 diabetes, TCRB CDR3s were moderately but significantly shorter in every one of the four CD4+ subsets. The analysis here could not establish whether HLA type shapes TCRB rearrangement.

Using CD45RO/CCR7/CD25/CD127/CD95/CD27, CD4+ naive, central memory, regulatory and stem cell-like memory cells were sorted. The germline CDR1 and CDR2 sequences are SGHRS and YFSETQ. CDR3 length: 18 amino acids. V lost 3 bases to trimming and J lost 8 bases; unmatched junction nucleotides: 19. Sequencing used naive CD4+ T cells from blood. The TCR comes from a man aged 18 to 35 with type 1 diabetes. This sequence joins TRBV5-1 and TRBJ2-3; 9 bases are a match to TRBD2. The CDR3 DNA reads TGCGCCAGCAGCTCCGAGCCACTAACCGGGACTAGCTCTAGTACGCAGTATTTT. It specifies CASSSEPLTGTSSSTQYF.